Listed here are 30 T cell receptor beta chains from one sample, sequenced in a study of cytomegalovirus exposure and HLA in healthy donors. 60 Vbeta and 13 Jbeta primers were used in PCR. Here immunoSEQ multiplex PCR was the method, and the copy in TCRdb shows in-frame clones only, minus some. The table records 150,000 to 200,000 clones, 80% of them present only once. The material sequenced was PBMCs. All receptors come from a boy between 10 and 17 years old in good health and CMV-seronegative.

The V gene is TRBV30, the J gene TRBJ2-5, with 9 bases lining up with TRBD2. This CDR3 contains 15 residues. Trimming cost V 1 base and J 3 bases; bases outside gene matches: 6. CDR1 and CDR2 from the germline V gene are GTSNPN and SVGIG (reference sequence). The CDR3 reads CAWSAVAGVEETQYF. As DNA, the CDR3 is TGTGCCTGGAGTGCGGTAGCGGGAGTGGAAGAGACCCAGTACTTC.

This clone was counted a single time. The V and J genes are TRBV7-6 and TRBJ1-1; possibly TRBD1 for D (5 bases). V dropped 1 base and J dropped 2 bases, with 8 bases sitting between them. Germline V gives CDR1 SGHVS, CDR2 FNYEAQ. CDR3 length: 14 amino acids. The CDR3 is CASSLGDSNTEAFF. CDR3 bases: TGTGCCAGCAGCTTAGGAGACAGTAACACTGAAGCTTTCTTT.

The chain is built from TRBV28 and TRBJ1-1; D not certain. V was clipped by 2 bases and J by 9 bases, with 13 bases between them. The CDR3 sequence is 13 residues long. CDR1 is MDHEN and CDR2 is SYDVKM in the germline V gene. This CDR3 reads CASSLPGGVKAFF. The CDR3 coding sequence is TGTGCCAGCAGTTTACCGGGAGGAGTGAAAGCTTTCTTT.

V usage is TRBV5-4 and J usage is TRBJ1-2; TRBD1 aligns across 8 bases. CDR3 size: 15 residues. Per germline, CDR1 SGHNT and CDR2 YYREEE (reference sequence). Trimming cost V 4 bases and J 5 bases; bases outside gene matches: 10. CDR3 loop: CASSPRQGLGYGYTF. CDR3 coding DNA: TGTGCCAGCAGCCCAAGACAGGGGCTGGGGTATGGCTACACCTTC. The whole variable domain, remainder taken from reference TRBV5-4 and TRBJ1-2, is ETGVTQSPTHLIKTRGQQVTLRCSSQSGHNTVSWYQQALGQGPQFIFQYYREEENGRGNFPPRFSGLQFPNYSSELNVNALELDDSALYLCASSPRQGLGYGYTFGSGTRLTVV.

The rearrangement links TRBV11-1 to TRBJ2-3; D uncertain. CDR1 and CDR2 from the germline V gene are SGHAT and FQDESV (reference sequence). Trimming pared 0 bases from V and 2 bases from J, leaving 9 bases between. The CDR3 loop spans 15 amino acids. The CDR3 DNA reads TGTGCCAGCAGCTTAGCTTTCCAGGACACAGATACGCAGTATTTT. The encoded protein is CASSLAFQDTDTQYF.

The chain recombines TRBV2 with TRBJ2-1; TRBD2 aligns across 7 bases. The V and J ends lost 5 bases and 12 bases, in that order; junction bases with no gene match: 13. The CDR3 totals 14 residues. CDR1 and CDR2 from the germline V gene are SNHLY and FYNNEI. The CDR3 region is CASSFDPPGGWQFF. Here the CDR3 DNA reads TGTGCCAGCAGTTTTGACCCGCCGGGAGGTTGGCAGTTCTTC.

The rearrangement joins TRBV19 to TRBJ1-3; D remains ambiguous. The CDR3 length is 14 residues. The germline V and J ends were trimmed by 8 bases and 1 base, with 12 bases remaining between them. Looked up from germline, CDR1 is LNHDA and CDR2 is SQIVND (reference sequence). The CDR3 spells CASGRTGSGNTIYF. The CDR3 DNA reads TGTGCCAGTGGTAGGACGGGGTCTGGAAACACCATATATTTT.

This clone was observed a handful of times. The chain recombines TRBV9 with TRBJ1-4, with 8 bases identical to TRBD1. Germline CDR1 is SGDLS and CDR2 is YYNGEE. V dropped 0 bases and J dropped 5; count of bases not matched to a gene: 3. The CDR3 runs to 15 residues. Here the CDR3 reads CASSVGDRTNEKLFF. CDR3 nucleotide sequence: TGTGCCAGCAGCGTAGGGGACAGGACAAATGAAAAACTGTTTTTT.

This chain connects TRBV4-3 to TRBJ2-2; TRBD1 matches 9 bases. J lost 6 bases, V lost 3 bases, and 8 bases had no gene match. The CDR3 length is 16 residues. Germline V gives CDR1 LGHNA, CDR2 YSLEER. CDR3 in DNA: TGCGCCAGCAGCCAGCAACCGGGACAGGGAGCCGGGGAGCTGTTTTTT. It specifies CASSQQPGQGAGELFF.

The V call is TRBV11-2, the J call TRBJ2-1, with 7 bases lining up with TRBD1. Germline-derived CDR1 and CDR2 are SGHAT and FQNNGV. CDR3 length equals 14 residues. The trim removed 6 bases at V and 5 bases at J, leaving 7 bases unmatched. The CDR3 sequence is CASRQGQSNNEQFF. CDR3 nucleotides: TGTGCCAGCAGACAGGGACAGAGCAACAATGAGCAGTTCTTC.

The V call is TRBV7-9, the J call TRBJ1-2; D is possibly TRBD1 (6 bases). CDR3 length: 16 amino acids. V gave up 4 bases and J gave up 3 bases, with 18 bases separating them. Per the germline V gene, CDR1 is SEHNR and CDR2 is FQNEAQ (reference sequence). CDR3 amino acids: CASSSMAQGRDYGYTF. DNA for the CDR3: TGTGCCAGCAGCTCTATGGCCCAGGGGCGCGACTATGGCTACACCTTC.

V gene TRBV10-2 combines with J gene TRBJ2-1; the match to TRBD2 covers 10 bases. Germline values: CDR1 WSHSY, CDR2 SAAADI. Trimming removed 6 bases from V and 7 bases from J; junction bases left unmatched: 9. The CDR3 runs 15 residues. The CDR3 is CASSDSGGAWNEQFF. The CDR3 DNA sequence: TGCGCCAGCAGCGACAGCGGGGGGGCTTGGAATGAGCAGTTCTTC.

This chain connects TRBV19 to TRBJ2-3, with a possible D match to TRBD1 (6 bases). Trimming removed 2 bases from V and 1 base from J, with 10 bases in between. The germline V gene encodes CDR1 LNHDA and CDR2 SQIVND (reference sequence). The CDR3 has 15 amino acids. Written as DNA, the CDR3 is TGTGCCAGTAGTATATTGGGGGCCGGCACAGATACGCAGTATTTT. Translating it yields CASSILGAGTDTQYF.

In its sample, this clone was seen once. This chain connects TRBV5-6 to TRBJ1-2; unclear D gene. V lost 2 bases to trimming and J lost 4 bases, with 15 bases between them. This CDR3 has 15 amino acids. Germline CDR1 and CDR2: SGHDT and YYEEEE. The CDR3 DNA reads as TGTGCCAGCAGCTTCGGTATCAACAGTCTCTATGGCTACACCTTC. Protein sequence: CASSFGINSLYGYTF. Full variable domain (outside the CDR3, taken from reference TRBV5-6 and TRBJ1-2): DAGVTQSPTHLIKTRGQQVTLRCSPKSGHDTVSWYQQALGQGPQFIFQYYEEEERQRGNFPDRFSGHQFPNYSSELNVNALLLGDSALYLCASSFGINSLYGYTFGSGTRLTVV.

The chain recombines TRBV11-3 with TRBJ2-7, with D perhaps TRBD1 (6 bases). The CDR3 sequence is 12 residues long. Germline CDR1 and CDR2: SGHNT and YENEEA. Trimming stripped 4 bases from V and 5 bases from J, with 9 bases between. Written as DNA, the CDR3 is TGTGCCAGCAGCTCGGACAGCCACGAGCAGTACTTC. It is translated as CASSSDSHEQYF.

This clone is a singleton in its sample. The chain joins TRBV30 to TRBJ1-2, with 8 bases identical to TRBD1. With 4 bases clipped from V and 2 bases from J, the junction kept 6 bases outside the gene matches. Germline V gene data show CDR1 as GTSNPN and CDR2 as SVGIG (reference sequence). The CDR3 is made up of 14 amino acids. The CDR3 DNA reads as TGTGCCTGGACCCTGAGACAGGGGAACTATGGCTACACCTTC. Translation: CAWTLRQGNYGYTF.

The gene calls are TRBV6-5 and TRBJ1-2, with 8 bases fitting TRBD1. The CDR3 sequence is 13 residues long. Trimming removed 10 bases from V and 4 bases from J; junction bases left unmatched: 8. The germline CDR1 and CDR2 sequences are MNHEY and SVGAGI. The CDR3 loop reads CATGTGAFYGYTF. The CDR3 DNA is TGTGCCACCGGGACAGGCGCATTCTATGGCTACACCTTC.

The rearrangement uses TRBV7-2 and TRBJ2-5; D is unclear. This CDR3 is built from 14 residues. Germline V lookup: CDR1 SGHTA, CDR2 FQGNSA. Trimming took off 2 bases at V and 5 bases at J, with 12 bases between the two ends. The CDR3 DNA sequence: TGTGCCAGCAGCTTAATAACGGTCCGGGAGACCCAGTACTTC. Its protein is CASSLITVRETQYF.

This clone was found once. This chain uses TRBV19 with TRBJ1-2; D not resolved. Trimming took off 5 bases at V and 3 bases at J, with 10 bases between the two ends. This CDR3 has 13 amino acids. CDR1 and CDR2 from the germline V gene are LNHDA and SQIVND (reference sequence). CDR3 coding DNA: TGTGCCAGTAGTCTACCACCCTACTATGGCTACACCTTC. This gives the protein CASSLPPYYGYTF.

The rearrangement links TRBV5-1 to TRBJ1-1; tentatively, D is TRBD1 (5 bases). The CDR3 has 15 amino acids. Germline CDR1 and CDR2: SGHRS and YFSETQ. With 0 bases removed from V and 4 bases from J, the gap between germline ends came to 13 bases. The CDR3 is CASSLVRARVTEAFF. The CDR3 nucleotides are TGCGCCAGCAGCTTGGTACGCGCCAGGGTCACTGAAGCTTTCTTT.

V usage is TRBV9 and J usage is TRBJ2-4, with TRBD1 matching over 7 bases. Per germline, CDR1 SGDLS and CDR2 YYNGEE. The CDR3 runs to 13 residues. J lost 8 bases, V lost 4 bases, and 6 bases had no gene match. DNA for the CDR3: TGTGCCAGCAGCTCGGGACAGAGGGACATTCAGTACTTC. Protein: CASSSGQRDIQYF.

This clone showed up just a few times. This chain links TRBV18 with TRBJ1-1, with a tentative D call TRBD1 (5 bases). Germline V lookup: CDR1 KGHSH, CDR2 LQKENI. The CDR3 is 14 amino acids. Trimming stripped 2 bases from V and 6 bases from J, with 13 bases between. CDR3 protein: CASSPSQVLSEAFF. DNA of the CDR3: TGTGCCAGCTCACCATCACAGGTACTATCTGAAGCTTTCTTT.

Details on this clone: The sample contains more than one DNA sequence encoding this CDR3. The J gene is TRBJ2-7, the V gene TRBV2, with a possible D match to TRBD1 (5 bases). The CDR3 spans 15 residues. Germline CDR1 and CDR2: SNHLY and FYNNEI. Trimming stripped 6 bases from V and 2 bases from J, with 17 bases between. The CDR3 DNA sequence: TGTGCCAGCAGCCGTAACCAGGGTCCCCCCTACGAGCAGTACTTC. Protein: CASSRNQGPPYEQYF.

The genes are TRBV2 and TRBJ1-2; D is possibly TRBD1 (5 bases). Trimming pared 2 bases from V and 5 bases from J, leaving 15 bases between. Per germline, CDR1 SNHLY and CDR2 FYNNEI. The CDR3 extends over 15 amino acids. CDR3 loop: CASSEWGSRDYGYTF. The DNA for the CDR3 is TGTGCCAGCAGTGAATGGGGCAGCCGAGATTATGGCTACACCTTC. The whole variable domain, remainder taken from reference TRBV2 and TRBJ1-2, is EPEVTQTPSHQVTQMGQEVILRCVPISNHLYFYWYRQILGQKVEFLVSFYNNEISEKSEIFDDQFSVERPDGSNFTLKIRSTKLEDSAMYFCASSEWGSRDYGYTFGSGTRLTVV.

Regarding this clone: Likely a read error: the CDR3 ends without its conserved phenylalanine or tryptophan. The chain recombines TRBV25-1 with TRBJ1-2; TRBD1 might be the D (5 bases). Trimming left V 4 bases short and J 1 base short, with 10 bases between. The CDR3 runs 14 residues. Germline V gene sequence: CDR1 MGHDK, CDR2 SYGVNS. CDR3 protein: CASSVGGDNYGYTL. In DNA, the CDR3 is TGTGCCAGCAGTGTCGGGGGGGATAACTATGGCTACACCCTC.

The chain couples TRBV11-2 to TRBJ1-2; TRBD1 might be the D (5 bases). Germline V lookup: CDR1 SGHAT, CDR2 FQNNGV. The V end was cut by 5 bases, the J end by 8 bases, with 18 bases between. CDR3 length: 14 residues. CDR3 protein: CASSPRRGVEGYTF. The CDR3 coding sequence is TGTGCCAGCAGCCCGAGGCGGGGGGTGGAAGGCTACACCTTC.

The rearrangement links TRBV7-3 to TRBJ1-3, with 7 bases that match TRBD1. V lost 5 bases and J lost 2; bases outside the gene matches: 6. The germline CDR1 and CDR2 sequences are SGHTA and FQGTGA. The CDR3 spans 15 residues. The CDR3: CASSAQGTAGNTIYF. The CDR3 nucleotides are TGTGCCAGCAGCGCCCAGGGGACAGCTGGAAACACCATATATTTT.

The CDR3 nucleotides read TGCGCCAGCAGCCAAGATGGGGGCGGGACAGGGGGTACGAATGAGCAGTTCTTC. This encodes CASSQDGGGTGGTNEQFF. This chain joins TRBV4-1 and TRBJ2-1; 11 bases align to TRBD1. Germline-derived CDR1 and CDR2 are MGHRA and YSYEKL. The CDR3 runs 18 residues. The V gene end was trimmed by 0 bases and the J gene end by 7 bases; junction bases not matched to a gene: 11.

This rearrangement joins TRBV9 to TRBJ2-2; TRBD2 is a possible D gene (6 bases). The germline CDR1 and CDR2 sequences are SGDLS and YYNGEE. There are 15 residues in the CDR3. V was trimmed by 0 bases and J by 6 bases, leaving 12 bases between them. The CDR3, as DNA: TGTGCCAGCAGCGTAGAAGGGAGGAAGTCCGGGGAGCTGTTTTTT. This codes for CASSVEGRKSGELFF.

The chain joins TRBV4-2 to TRBJ1-5; D not resolved. The CDR3 covers 15 residues. The germline V and J ends were trimmed by 1 base and 2 bases, with 9 bases remaining between them. CDR1 LGHNA and CDR2 YNFKEQ come from the germline V gene. CDR3 in amino acids: CASSQGEQGNQPQHF. CDR3 coding DNA: TGTGCCAGCAGCCAAGGTGAGCAGGGCAATCAGCCCCAGCATTTT.